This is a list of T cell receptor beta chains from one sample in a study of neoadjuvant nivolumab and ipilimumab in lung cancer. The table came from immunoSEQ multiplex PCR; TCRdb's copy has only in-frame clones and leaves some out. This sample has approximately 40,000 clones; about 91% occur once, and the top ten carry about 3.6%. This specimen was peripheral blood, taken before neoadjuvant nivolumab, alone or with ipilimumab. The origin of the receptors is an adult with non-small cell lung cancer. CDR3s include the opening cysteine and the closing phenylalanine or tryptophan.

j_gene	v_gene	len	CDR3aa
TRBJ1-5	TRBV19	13	CASRDSLNQPQHF
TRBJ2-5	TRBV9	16	CASSAGPGQSQETQYF
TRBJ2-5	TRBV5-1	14	CASSPGRLQETQYF
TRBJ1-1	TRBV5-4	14	CASSLRADRDGAFF
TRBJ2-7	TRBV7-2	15	CASSLVLPGGGEQYF
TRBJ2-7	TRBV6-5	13	CASSYAGAYEQYF
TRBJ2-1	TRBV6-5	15	CASSYSRGGINEQFF
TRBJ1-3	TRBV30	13	CAWSVGLVNTIYF
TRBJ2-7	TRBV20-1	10	CSASKSGQYF
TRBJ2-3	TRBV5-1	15	CASSRQGGITDTQYF
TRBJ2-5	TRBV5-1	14	CASSLWANQETQYF
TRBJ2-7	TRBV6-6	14	CASSYSDNSYEQYF
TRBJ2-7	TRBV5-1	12	CASRGEAYEQYF
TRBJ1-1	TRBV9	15	CASSPRSAYGGKAFF
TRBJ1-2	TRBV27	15	CASTTIQGANYGYTF
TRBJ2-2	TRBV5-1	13	CASSLTGAGELFF
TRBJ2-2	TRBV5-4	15	CASSLADVTTGELFF
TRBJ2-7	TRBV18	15	CASSQGQGHSYEQYF
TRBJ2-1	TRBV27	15	CASSLTSFSYNEQFF
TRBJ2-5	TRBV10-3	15	CAISEGDGVQETQYF
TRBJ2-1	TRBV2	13	CASGRDAPNEQFF
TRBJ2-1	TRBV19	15	CASSWVFDRPLQQFF
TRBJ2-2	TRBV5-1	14	CASSLEANTGELFF
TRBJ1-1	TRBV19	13	CASNKQRTTEAFF
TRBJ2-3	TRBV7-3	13	CASSFEKVDTQYF
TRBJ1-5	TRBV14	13	CASSQMVNQPQHF
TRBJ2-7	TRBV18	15	CASSPRAGGPYEQYF
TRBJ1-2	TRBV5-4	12	CASSFQGGGYTF
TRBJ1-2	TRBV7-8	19	CASSLAIDPTQSANYGYTF
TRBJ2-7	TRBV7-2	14	CASSPSSGSYEQYF
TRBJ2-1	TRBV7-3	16	CASSELELRSYNEQFF
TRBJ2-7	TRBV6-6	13	CASVGGGSYEQYF
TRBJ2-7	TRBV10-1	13	CASSGGVGYEQYF
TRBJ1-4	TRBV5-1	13	CASSLVWNEKLFF
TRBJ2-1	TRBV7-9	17	CASSLPGLAGGNNEQFF
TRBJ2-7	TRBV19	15	CASSTTTDSRYEQYF
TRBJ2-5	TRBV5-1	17	CASSWGPGAGSRETQYF
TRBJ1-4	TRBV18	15	CASSPYTTTNEKLFF
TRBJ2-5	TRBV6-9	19	CASSPSGTSGRALQETQYF
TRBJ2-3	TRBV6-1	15	CASSVQGPDTDTQYF
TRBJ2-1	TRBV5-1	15	CASSLEAGGYNEQFF
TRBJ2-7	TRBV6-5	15	CASSYVGGRRYEQYF
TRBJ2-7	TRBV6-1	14	CASSEGAGGYEQYF
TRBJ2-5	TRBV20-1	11	CSVRRPDGQYF
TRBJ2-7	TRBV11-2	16	CASSSNPTGLEYEQYF
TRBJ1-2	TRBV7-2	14	CASSLRDRPSGYTF
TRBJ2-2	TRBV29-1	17	CSVSSTSGEQGTGELFF
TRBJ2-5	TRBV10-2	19	CASSESRITWREPEETQYF
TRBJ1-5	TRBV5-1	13	CASSLAPDQPQHF
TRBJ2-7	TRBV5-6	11	CASSSTYEQYF
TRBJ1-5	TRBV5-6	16	CASSLGDRAPNQPQHF
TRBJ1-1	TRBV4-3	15	CASSQDLTGRTEAFF
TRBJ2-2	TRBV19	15	CASTPRGGTYGELFF
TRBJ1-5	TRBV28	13	CASSPDSYQPQHF
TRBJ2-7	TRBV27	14	CASSLGPISYEQYF
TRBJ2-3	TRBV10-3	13	CAISDGGTDTQYF
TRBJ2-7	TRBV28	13	CATFGTSGRSQYF
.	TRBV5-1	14	CASSRLAGGYEQYF
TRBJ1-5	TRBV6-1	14	CASSRVGANQPQHF